The 9 T cell receptor beta chains below were found in one sample sequenced in a study of T cells after yellow fever vaccination (dated by TCRdb to about 2019). The sample's treatment or condition label is to be understood as: live attenuated yellow fever vaccine strain. The method behind the library was 5' RACE. The instrument given in TCRdb is Illumina HiSeq 2500. The raw public reads went through TCRdb reprocessing: fastp at Q25, MiXCR clone calling, in-frame beta chains kept. Rows with a matching CDR3 protein are joined into one entry that keeps the most common DNA and genes. The sample table holds approximately 610,000 distinct CDR3 sequences, of which less than 20% were seen once. The ten largest clones capture roughly 17% of the sample. The sequencing used PBMCs, collected 5 days after the first yellow fever vaccination. These receptors were taken from a man between 18 and 35 years old who received the YFV17D yellow fever vaccine.

This rearrangement joins TRBV20-1 to TRBJ1-1; 10 bases fit TRBD1. In germline, CDR1 is DFQATT, CDR2 SNEGSKA (reference sequence). V lost 1 base to trimming and J lost 7 bases; unmatched junction nucleotides: 9. This CDR3 contains 15 residues. The DNA of the CDR3 is TGCAGTGCTAGAGTCCCGGGACAGGGGACGGATGAAGCTTTCTTT. Translating it yields CSARVPGQGTDEAFF.

This clonotype was detected only a few times. The chain is built from TRBV7-2 and TRBJ2-3; 8 bases fit TRBD2. The germline V gene has CDR1 SGHTA and CDR2 FQGNSA. The CDR3 is 16 amino acids. Trimming at V came to 2 bases and at J to 3 bases, leaving 7 bases not matched to a gene. The CDR3 region is CASSLYRGGRTDTQYF. The CDR3 DNA reads as TGTGCCAGCAGCTTATATCGGGGGGGGCGTACAGATACGCAGTATTTT.

The J gene is TRBJ2-1, the V gene TRBV27, with D possibly called TRBD1 or TRBD2 (5 bases each). Germline values: CDR1 MNHEY, CDR2 SMNVEV (reference sequence). CDR3 length equals 16 residues. Trimming shortened V by 2 bases and J by 4 bases, and 15 bases separated the two germline ends. The DNA for the CDR3 is TGTGCCAGCAGTTTAGATGGGACCCCCATTTACAATGAGCAGTTCTTC. This codes for CASSLDGTPIYNEQFF.

As concerns this clonotype: An end of the junction does not agree with germline; a read error may underlie this. The chain links TRBV20-1 to TRBJ2-1; weak D call: TRBD2 (6 bases). Germline V gene sequence: CDR1 DFQATT, CDR2 SNEGSKA (reference sequence). This CDR3 is 15 amino acids long. In nucleotides, the CDR3 is TGCAGTGCTAGAGATCCGCGGGGTAGAGACAATGAGCAGCTCTTC. This gives the protein CSARDPRGRDNEQLF.

The rearrangement joins TRBV29-1 to TRBJ1-2; 7 bases are shared with TRBD1. V dropped 1 base and J dropped 8; count of bases not matched to a gene: 7. This CDR3 comprises 13 residues. The germline CDR1 and CDR2 sequences are SQVTM and ANQGSEA. In DNA form, the CDR3 reads TGCAGCGTTGAAGGTAGACAGGGACTGGGCTACACCTTC. It is translated as CSVEGRQGLGYTF.

This clonotype was recorded at least ten times. The chain has TRBV28 and TRBJ1-1, with 8 nucleotides matching TRBD1. The CDR3 has 16 amino acids. After removal of 1 base from V and 1 base from J, the junction contained 5 bases not matched to a gene. Germline lookup yields CDR1 MDHEN and CDR2 SYDVKM. CDR3 sequence (DNA): TGTGCCAGCAGTTTATTCAGGGGGCGAGAGAACACTGAAGCTTTCTTT. Its protein is CASSLFRGRENTEAFF.

This clonotype has a handful of counts. The chain has TRBV7-2 and TRBJ2-5; 7 bases agree with TRBD2. Germline CDR1 is SGHTA and CDR2 is FQGNSA. The CDR3 totals 16 residues. The ends lost 0 bases at V and 5 bases at J; junction bases unmatched: 9. In DNA form, the CDR3 reads TGTGCCAGCAGCTTAGCCGGGAGGTACTCGGGGGAGACCCAGTACTTC. Translated, it gives CASSLAGRYSGETQYF.

This chain links TRBV10-2 with TRBJ2-5; TRBD2 is a possible D gene (6 bases). Germline-derived CDR1 and CDR2 are WSHSY and SAAADI. V shed 6 bases and J shed 5 bases, with 13 bases lying between them. CDR3 length: 13 residues. The CDR3 loop reads CASRKTSSETQYF. The CDR3 DNA reads TGCGCCAGCAGAAAGACTAGTTCCGAGACCCAGTACTTC.

Ten or more counts support this clonotype. The V gene is TRBV30, the J gene TRBJ2-4, with TRBD1 matching 8 bases. J gave up 3 bases and V 2 bases, and 3 bases lay outside the gene matches. The V gene's germline CDR1 is GTSNPN and CDR2 SVGIG (reference sequence). The CDR3 loop spans 14 amino acids. The CDR3 DNA is TGTGCCTGGAGTCTTACAGGGGGCAAAAACATTCAGTACTTC. Its translation: CAWSLTGGKNIQYF.